This T cell receptor beta chain was sequenced in a study of cytomegalovirus exposure and HLA in healthy donors. 60 Vbeta and 13 Jbeta primers were used in PCR. TCRdb's copy holds only in-frame clones and misses some; the assay was immunoSEQ multiplex PCR. This sample yields more than 150,000 clones, of which more than 75% are seen a single time; about 2.5% belongs to the top ten. General study results and limits: V- and J-gene trimming of TCR beta was linked (in a later analysis) to a missense DCLRE1C variant.

About this clone: Its antigen is currently unknown.

J lost 5 bases, V lost 5 bases, and 11 bases had no gene match. Germline V gene sequence: CDR1 SGHTA, CDR2 FQGNSA. The CDR3 runs 15 residues. The rearrangement joins TRBV7-2 to TRBJ2-5, with 7 positions matching TRBD1. The receptor was isolated from a woman aged 25 to 39 in good health and CMV-seropositive. Material for sequencing was PBMCs. The CDR3 loop reads CASSPRGQSTETQYF. CDR3 sequence (DNA): TGTGCCAGCAGCCCAAGGGGACAGTCGACGGAGACCCAGTACTTC.